The entry below gives a single T cell receptor beta chain sequence along with its context. Its antigen is unidentified. This was a deep-level run. The authors' processing: ImmunoSEQ yielded junction-only sequences lacking quality scores, so filtering differed. Profiled with immunoSEQ multiplex PCR; TCRdb holds only in-frame clones, not every one. V and J calls and clone size are copied from that table; D and trimming were computed from the DNA. In the table there are fewer than 1.6 million clones, about 98.5% of which are singletons. The V gene lost 3 bases and the J gene lost 0 bases, with 6 bases spanning the gap. The CDR3 consists of 14 residues. The V gene's germline CDR1 is MDHEN and CDR2 SYDVKM. This specimen comes from a study of shared clonotypes between healthy human individuals. Study conclusions and caveats: The sharing of 4.5% to 5.5% of naive CD4 clonotypes was seen across several donors. Clonotype sharing levels among donors were expected to vary with sequencing depth.

The sequence derives from a man younger than 45 in good health. The source material was naive CD4+ T cells sorted from blood. The subset was: CD45RA+ positively selected. The genes are TRBV28 and TRBJ1-5; no reliable D call. The CDR3 nucleotides read TGTGCCAGCAGTTTGCCCCATAGCAATCAGCCCCAGCATTTT. Protein sequence: CASSLPHSNQPQHF.